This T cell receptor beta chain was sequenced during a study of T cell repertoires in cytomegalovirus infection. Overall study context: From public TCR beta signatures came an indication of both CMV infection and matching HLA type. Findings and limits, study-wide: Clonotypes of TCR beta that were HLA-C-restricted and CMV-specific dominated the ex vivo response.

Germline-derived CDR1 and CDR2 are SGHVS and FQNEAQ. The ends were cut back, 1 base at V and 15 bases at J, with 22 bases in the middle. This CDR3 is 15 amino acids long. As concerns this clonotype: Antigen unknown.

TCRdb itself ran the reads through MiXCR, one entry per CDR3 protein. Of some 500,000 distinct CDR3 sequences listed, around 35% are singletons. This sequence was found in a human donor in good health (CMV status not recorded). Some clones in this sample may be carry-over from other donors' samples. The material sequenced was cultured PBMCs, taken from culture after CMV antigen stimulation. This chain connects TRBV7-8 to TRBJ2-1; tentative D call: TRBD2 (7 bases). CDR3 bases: TGTGCCAGCAGCTTAGGCTGGGGCGGACTAGGGGACACGTTCTTC. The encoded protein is CASSLGWGGLGDTFF.